This entry is about one T cell receptor beta chain. The CDR3 runs 16 residues. CDR1 and CDR2 (germline): LGHNA, YNFKEQ. V was clipped by 5 bases and J by 1 base; unmatched bases: 5. How the authors handled the data: Counts of nucleated cells, estimated from reference gene primer amplification, were obtained. Profiling relied on immunoSEQ multiplex PCR, and the TCRdb table lists in-frame clones only, not all of them. V and J calls plus clone size are reproduced from that table; the DNA served to infer D and trimming. The sample has 60,000 to 65,000 clones; roughly 90% are singletons. The record originates from a study of blood T cell repertoires in COVID-19. Whole-study context: Samples came from the United States, Italy and Spain, spanning acute and convalescent COVID-19. T cells, B-cell-depleted T cells, or PBMCs provided the cDNA or gDNA that served as material.

The sample taken for sequencing was peripheral blood. The J gene is TRBJ2-2, the V gene TRBV4-2, with 9 bases that match TRBD2. The receptor was isolated from an elderly woman with active COVID-19. Written as DNA, the CDR3 is TGTGCCAGCAGCTCTCGACTAGCGGAGAACACCGGGGAGCTGTTTTTT. Translating gives CASSSRLAENTGELFF.